Listed below are T cell receptor beta chains from one sample, sequenced in a study of T cells in Graves' hyperthyroidism and ophthalmopathy. One entry per CDR3 protein results from TCRdb running MiXCR on the multiplex PCR reads. The sample yields approximately 610,000 distinct CDR3 sequences, roughly 14% seen once. The sequenced material came from blood. The origin of the receptors is a woman aged 40 to 55 with Graves' ophthalmopathy. Both conserved end residues are part of each CDR3. The order of the fields is V gene, D gene, J gene, CDR3 protein. A D gene is named only where the DNA matches it firmly.

V: TRBV5-6
D: -
J: TRBJ2-7
CDR3: CASSLGGAFEQYF

V: TRBV15
D: -
J: TRBJ2-1
CDR3: CATSRESGAPYNEQFF

V: TRBV6-5
D: -
J: TRBJ2-7
CDR3: CASSYSTVGVTYEQYF

V: TRBV12-5
D: -
J: TRBJ1-1
CDR3: CASGLVVGINTEAFF

V: TRBV11-2
D: TRBD1
J: TRBJ2-7
CDR3: CASSLDRDYEQYF

V: TRBV6-1
D: -
J: TRBJ2-7
CDR3: CASSRDILYEQYF

V: TRBV30
D: -
J: TRBJ1-1
CDR3: CAWSLGQTEAFF

V: TRBV2
D: -
J: TRBJ1-1
CDR3: CASNFRGNTEAFF

V: TRBV9
D: -
J: TRBJ2-2
CDR3: CASSVGARSNTGELFF

V: TRBV6-2/TRBV6-3
D: -
J: TRBJ2-6
CDR3: CASSYDTGANVLTF

V: TRBV18
D: TRBD1
J: TRBJ2-7
CDR3: CASQGDSSYEQYF

V: TRBV10-3
D: TRBD1
J: TRBJ1-5
CDR3: CATRRQGEYSNQPQHF

V: TRBV20-1
D: TRBD1
J: TRBJ1-3
CDR3: CSARARQGPGNTIYF

V: TRBV11-2
D: TRBD1
J: TRBJ2-2
CDR3: CASSLGLTGAGTGELFF

V: TRBV6-2/TRBV6-3
D: TRBD2
J: TRBJ2-7
CDR3: CASTTTQTSWEQYF

V: TRBV5-1
D: -
J: TRBJ1-2
CDR3: CASSPMGGYYGYTF

V: TRBV11-1
D: TRBD1
J: TRBJ1-5
CDR3: CASSLLDRGRNQPQHF

V: TRBV20-1
D: -
J: TRBJ2-7
CDR3: CSARDVKGSYEQYF

V: TRBV28
D: TRBD2
J: TRBJ2-7
CDR3: CASSRDYLSYEQYF

V: TRBV6-5
D: -
J: TRBJ2-5
CDR3: CASSYSGRQTQYF

V: TRBV11-2
D: TRBD2
J: TRBJ2-5
CDR3: CASSPVLAGTVPPETQYF

V: TRBV18
D: -
J: TRBJ2-7
CDR3: CASSPDPNGDEQYF

V: TRBV30
D: -
J: TRBJ1-1
CDR3: CAWRGLNTEAFF

V: TRBV28
D: -
J: TRBJ1-5
CDR3: CASSQPLGEPQHF

V: TRBV7-3
D: TRBD2
J: TRBJ2-7
CDR3: CASRNLAAGYEQYF

V: TRBV12-3/TRBV12-4
D: TRBD2
J: TRBJ2-7
CDR3: CASSRTGREGDEQYF

V: TRBV30
D: -
J: TRBJ1-5
CDR3: CAWSGGASSQPQHF

V: TRBV13
D: -
J: TRBJ2-7
CDR3: CASSLDSTEQYF

V: TRBV28
D: -
J: TRBJ2-7
CDR3: CASSVGGRVHYEQYF

V: TRBV2
D: TRBD1
J: TRBJ1-2
CDR3: CASSFGTDGYTF

V: TRBV12-3/TRBV12-4
D: -
J: TRBJ2-5
CDR3: CASSSLSAQETQYF